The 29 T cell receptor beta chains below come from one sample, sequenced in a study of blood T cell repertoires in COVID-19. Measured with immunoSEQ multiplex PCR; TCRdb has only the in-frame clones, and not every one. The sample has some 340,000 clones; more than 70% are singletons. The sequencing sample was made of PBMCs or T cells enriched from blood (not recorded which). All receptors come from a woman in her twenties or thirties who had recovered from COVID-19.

The CDR3 loop reads CASSCHRGNGLSTNEKLFF. The CDR3 DNA sequence: TGTGCCAGCAGCTGTCACAGGGGGAACGGACTTTCCACTAATGAAAAACTGTTTTTT. This sequence joins TRBV11-3 and TRBJ1-4, with TRBD1 identical over 8 bases. The V and J ends lost 4 bases and 2 bases, in that order; junction bases with no gene match: 15. Germline assignment: CDR1 SGHNT and CDR2 YENEEA. This CDR3 has 19 amino acids.

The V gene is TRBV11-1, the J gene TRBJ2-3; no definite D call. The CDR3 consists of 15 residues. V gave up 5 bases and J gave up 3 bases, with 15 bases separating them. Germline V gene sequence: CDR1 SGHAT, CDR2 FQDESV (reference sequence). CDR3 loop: CASSLPVGSTDTQYF. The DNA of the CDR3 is TGTGCCAGCAGCCTCCCCGTTGGCAGTACAGATACGCAGTATTTT.

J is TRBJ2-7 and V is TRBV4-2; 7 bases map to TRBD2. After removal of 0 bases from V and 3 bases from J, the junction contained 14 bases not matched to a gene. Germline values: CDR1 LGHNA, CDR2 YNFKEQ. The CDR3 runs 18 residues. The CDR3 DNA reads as TGTGCCAGCAGCCAAGAGCAGAGTTACAGCGGGGTGATCTACGAGCAGTACTTC. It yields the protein CASSQEQSYSGVIYEQYF.

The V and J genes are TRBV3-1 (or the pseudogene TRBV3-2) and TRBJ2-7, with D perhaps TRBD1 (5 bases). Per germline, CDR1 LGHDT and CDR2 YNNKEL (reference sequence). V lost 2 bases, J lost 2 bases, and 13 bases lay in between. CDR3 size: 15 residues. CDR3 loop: CASSQPDGQTYEQYF. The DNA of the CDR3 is TGTGCCAGCAGCCAACCCGACGGACAAACCTACGAGCAGTACTTC.

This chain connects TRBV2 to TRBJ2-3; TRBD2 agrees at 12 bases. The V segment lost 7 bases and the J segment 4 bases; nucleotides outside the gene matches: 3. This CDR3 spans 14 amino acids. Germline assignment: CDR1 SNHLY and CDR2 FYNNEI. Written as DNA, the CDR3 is TGTGCCAGCAAACGACTAGCGGGGGCAGATACGCAGTATTTT. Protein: CASKRLAGADTQYF.

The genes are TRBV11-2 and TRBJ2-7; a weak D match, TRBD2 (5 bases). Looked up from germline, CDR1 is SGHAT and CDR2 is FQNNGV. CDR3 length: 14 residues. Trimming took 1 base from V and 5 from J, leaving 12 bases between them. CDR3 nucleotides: TGTGCCAGCAGCTTAGCGCGGGCGTCCGACGAGCAGTACTTC. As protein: CASSLARASDEQYF.

Written as DNA, the CDR3 is TGTGCCAGCTCACTGCAGACTAGCCCCGGGGAGCTGTTTTTT. Residues: CASSLQTSPGELFF. This rearrangement joins TRBV18 to TRBJ2-2; 7 bases agree with TRBD2. Germline CDR1 KGHSH, CDR2 LQKENI. There are 14 residues in the CDR3. The J segment lost 6 bases and the V segment lost 4 bases, leaving 5 bases of the junction unmatched.

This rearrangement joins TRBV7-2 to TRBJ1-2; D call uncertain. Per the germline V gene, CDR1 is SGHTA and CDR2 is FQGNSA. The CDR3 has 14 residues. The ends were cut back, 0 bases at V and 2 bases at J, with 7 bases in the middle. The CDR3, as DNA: TGTGCCAGCAGCTTAGCGCGGAGAAACTATGGCTACACCTTC. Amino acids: CASSLARRNYGYTF.

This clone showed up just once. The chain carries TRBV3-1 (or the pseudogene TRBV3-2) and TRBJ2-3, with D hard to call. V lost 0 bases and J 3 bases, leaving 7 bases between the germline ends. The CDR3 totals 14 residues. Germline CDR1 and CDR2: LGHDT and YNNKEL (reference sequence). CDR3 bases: TGTGCCAGCAGCCAAGAAATGACAACAGATACGCAGTATTTT. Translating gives CASSQEMTTDTQYF.

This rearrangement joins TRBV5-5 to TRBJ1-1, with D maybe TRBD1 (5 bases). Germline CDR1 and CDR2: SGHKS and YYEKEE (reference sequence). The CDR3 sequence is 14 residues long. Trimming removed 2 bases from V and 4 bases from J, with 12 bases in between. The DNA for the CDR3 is TGTGCCAGCAGCTTTTGGCAGGGAACCACTGAAGCTTTCTTT. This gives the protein CASSFWQGTTEAFF.

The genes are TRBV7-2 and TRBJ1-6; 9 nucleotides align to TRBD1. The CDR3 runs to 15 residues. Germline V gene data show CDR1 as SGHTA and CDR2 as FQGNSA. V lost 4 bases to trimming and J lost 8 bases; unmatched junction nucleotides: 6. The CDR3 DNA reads TGTGCCAGCAGCTCACAGGGGGCCTTAGATTCACCCCTCCACTTT. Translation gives CASSSQGALDSPLHF.

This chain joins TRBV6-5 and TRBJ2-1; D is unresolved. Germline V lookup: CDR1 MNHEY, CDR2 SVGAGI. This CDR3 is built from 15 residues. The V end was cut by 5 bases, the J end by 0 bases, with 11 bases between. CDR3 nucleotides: TGTGCCAGCAGTATTACTCTGAGCTCCTACAATGAGCAGTTCTTC. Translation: CASSITLSSYNEQFF.

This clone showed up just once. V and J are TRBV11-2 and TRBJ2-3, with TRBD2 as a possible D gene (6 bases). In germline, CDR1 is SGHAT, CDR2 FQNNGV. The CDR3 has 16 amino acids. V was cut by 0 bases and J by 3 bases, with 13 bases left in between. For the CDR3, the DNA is TGTGCCAGCAGCTTAGATGGGGGGATAGGGACAGATACGCAGTATTTT. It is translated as CASSLDGGIGTDTQYF.

CDR3 sequence: CASTKGAGTEAFF. In DNA form, the CDR3 reads TGTGCCAGCACGAAGGGGGCAGGAACTGAAGCTTTCTTT. V gene TRBV9 combines with J gene TRBJ1-1, with TRBD1 identical over 7 bases. The CDR3 covers 13 residues. The germline V gene has CDR1 SGDLS and CDR2 YYNGEE. V lost 6 bases and J lost 5; bases outside the gene matches: 7.

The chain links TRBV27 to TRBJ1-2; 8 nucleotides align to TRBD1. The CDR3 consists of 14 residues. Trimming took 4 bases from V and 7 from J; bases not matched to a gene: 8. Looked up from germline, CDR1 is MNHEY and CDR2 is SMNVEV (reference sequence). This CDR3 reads CASSSSGGRSGYTF. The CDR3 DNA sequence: TGTGCCAGCAGTTCCTCAGGGGGCCGGAGTGGCTACACCTTC.

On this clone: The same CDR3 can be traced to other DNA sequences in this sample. The DNA of the CDR3 is TGCGCCAGCAGCCTAGAAGGAACCTACGAGCAGTACTTC. Translation: CASSLEGTYEQYF. The rearrangement joins TRBV5-1 to TRBJ2-7; D is ambiguous. Germline-derived CDR1 and CDR2 are SGHRS and YFSETQ. This CDR3 is built from 13 residues. The ends were cut back, 4 bases at V and 2 bases at J, with 10 bases in the middle.

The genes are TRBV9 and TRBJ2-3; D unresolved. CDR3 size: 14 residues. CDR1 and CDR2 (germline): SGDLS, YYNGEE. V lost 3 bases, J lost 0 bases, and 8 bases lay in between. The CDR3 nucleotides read TGTGCCAGCAGCGCCCTCCTGAGCACAGATACGCAGTATTTT. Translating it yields CASSALLSTDTQYF.

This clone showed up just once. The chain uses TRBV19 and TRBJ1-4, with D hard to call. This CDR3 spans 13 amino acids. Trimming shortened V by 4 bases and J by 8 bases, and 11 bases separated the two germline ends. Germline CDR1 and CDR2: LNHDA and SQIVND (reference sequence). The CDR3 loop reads CASSTSRGEKLFF. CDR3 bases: TGTGCCAGTAGTACCAGTAGAGGCGAAAAACTGTTTTTT.

For the CDR3, the DNA is TGTGCCAGCAGCCAAGGGGGGCACAGTAATGAAAAACTGTTTTTT. Its translation: CASSQGGHSNEKLFF. This sequence joins TRBV3-1 (or the pseudogene TRBV3-2) and TRBJ1-4, with D possibly TRBD1 on 6 matching bases. This CDR3 has 15 residues. Germline assignment: CDR1 LGHDT and CDR2 YNNKEL (reference sequence). Trimming left V 1 base short and J 4 bases short, with 10 bases between.

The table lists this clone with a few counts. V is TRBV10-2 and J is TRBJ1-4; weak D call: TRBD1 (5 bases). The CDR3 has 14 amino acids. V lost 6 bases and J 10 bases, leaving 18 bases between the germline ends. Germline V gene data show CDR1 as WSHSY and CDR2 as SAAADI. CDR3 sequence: CASSGDALGGKLFF. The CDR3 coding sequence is TGCGCCAGCAGCGGGGACGCCCTCGGGGGAAAACTGTTTTTT.

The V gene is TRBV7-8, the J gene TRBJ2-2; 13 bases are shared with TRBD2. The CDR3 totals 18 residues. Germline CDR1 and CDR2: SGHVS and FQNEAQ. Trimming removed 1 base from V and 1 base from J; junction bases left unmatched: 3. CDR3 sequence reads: CASSLGTSGGLNTGELFF. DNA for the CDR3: TGTGCCAGCAGCTTAGGGACTAGCGGGGGTCTGAACACCGGGGAGCTGTTTTTT.

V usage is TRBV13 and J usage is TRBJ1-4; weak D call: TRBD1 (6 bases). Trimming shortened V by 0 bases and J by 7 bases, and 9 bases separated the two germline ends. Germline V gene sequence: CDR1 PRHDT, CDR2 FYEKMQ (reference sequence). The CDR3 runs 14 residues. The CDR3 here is CASSLGSRGEKLFF. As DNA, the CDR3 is TGTGCCAGCAGCTTAGGGTCCAGGGGTGAAAAACTGTTTTTT. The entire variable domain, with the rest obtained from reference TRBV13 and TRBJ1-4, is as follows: AAGVIQSPRHLIKEKRETATLKCYPIPRHDTVYWYQQGPGQDPQFLISFYEKMQSDKGSIPDRFSAQQFSDYHSELNMSSLELGDSALYFCASSLGSRGEKLFFGSGTQLSVL.

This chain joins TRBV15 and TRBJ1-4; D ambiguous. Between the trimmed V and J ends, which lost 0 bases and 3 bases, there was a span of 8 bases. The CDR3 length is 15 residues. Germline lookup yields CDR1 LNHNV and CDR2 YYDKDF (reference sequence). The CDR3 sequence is CATSRDSTPNEKLFF. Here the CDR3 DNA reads TGTGCCACCAGCAGAGATTCAACACCTAATGAAAAACTGTTTTTT.

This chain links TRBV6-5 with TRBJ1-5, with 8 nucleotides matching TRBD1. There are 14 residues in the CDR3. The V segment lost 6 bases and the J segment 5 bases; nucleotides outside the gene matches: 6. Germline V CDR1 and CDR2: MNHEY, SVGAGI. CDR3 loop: CASRTDRDDQPQHF. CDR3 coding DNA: TGTGCCAGCAGAACGGACAGGGATGATCAGCCCCAGCATTTT.

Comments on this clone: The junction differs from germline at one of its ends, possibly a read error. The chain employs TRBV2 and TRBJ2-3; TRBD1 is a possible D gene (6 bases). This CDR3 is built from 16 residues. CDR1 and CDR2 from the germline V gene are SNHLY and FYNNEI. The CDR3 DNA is TGTGCCAGCAGTGTACCGGTAACAGGGAGCAGAGATACGCAGTATTTT. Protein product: CASSVPVTGSRDTQYF.

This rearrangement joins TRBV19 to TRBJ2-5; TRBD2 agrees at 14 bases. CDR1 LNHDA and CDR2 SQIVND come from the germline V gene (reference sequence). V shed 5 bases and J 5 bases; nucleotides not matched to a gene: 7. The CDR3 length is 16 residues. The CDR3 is CASSRLAGGPRETQYF. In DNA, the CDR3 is TGTGCCAGTAGTCGACTAGCGGGGGGGCCGCGGGAGACCCAGTACTTC.

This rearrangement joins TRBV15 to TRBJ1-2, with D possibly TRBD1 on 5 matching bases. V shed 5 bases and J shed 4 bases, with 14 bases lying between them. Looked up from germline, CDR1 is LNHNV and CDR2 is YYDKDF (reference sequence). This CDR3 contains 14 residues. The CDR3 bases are TGTGCCACCAGCCCTGATGGGGGGACCTATGGCTACACCTTC. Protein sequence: CATSPDGGTYGYTF.

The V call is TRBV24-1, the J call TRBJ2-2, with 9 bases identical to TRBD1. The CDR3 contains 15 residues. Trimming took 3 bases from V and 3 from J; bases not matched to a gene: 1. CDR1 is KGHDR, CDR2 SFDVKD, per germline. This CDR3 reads CATSDGTGYTGELFF. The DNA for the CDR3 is TGTGCCACCAGTGATGGGACAGGGTACACCGGGGAGCTGTTTTTT.

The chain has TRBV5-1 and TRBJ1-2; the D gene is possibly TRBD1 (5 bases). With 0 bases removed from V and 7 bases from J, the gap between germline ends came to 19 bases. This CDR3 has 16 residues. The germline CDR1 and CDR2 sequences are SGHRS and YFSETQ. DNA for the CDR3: TGCGCCAGCAGCTTGGTCGCAGGGCCCTTGGTTGCTGGCTACACCTTC. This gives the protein CASSLVAGPLVAGYTF.